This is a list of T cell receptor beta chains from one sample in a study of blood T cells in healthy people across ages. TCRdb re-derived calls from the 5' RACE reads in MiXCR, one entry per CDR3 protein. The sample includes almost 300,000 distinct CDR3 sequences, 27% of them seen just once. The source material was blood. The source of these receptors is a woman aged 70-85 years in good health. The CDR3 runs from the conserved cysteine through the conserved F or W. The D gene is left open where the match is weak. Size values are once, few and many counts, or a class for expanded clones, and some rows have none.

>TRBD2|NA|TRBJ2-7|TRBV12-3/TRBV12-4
TGTGCCAGCAGTCCCTCCCCGAGCGGGACCTCCTACGAGCAGTACTTC
CASSPSPSGTSYEQYF
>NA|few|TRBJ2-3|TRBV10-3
TGTGCCATCAGCAAGGACAGCTTAGCGCAGTATTTT
CAISKDSLAQYF
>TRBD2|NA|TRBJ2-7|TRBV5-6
TGTGCCAGCAGCGTCAGACTAGCGGGGGACCTCTACGAGCAGTACTTC
CASSVRLAGDLYEQYF
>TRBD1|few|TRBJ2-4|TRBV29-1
TGCAGCGTTGGTAGACAGGGGGATAACATTCAGTACTTC
CSVGRQGDNIQYF
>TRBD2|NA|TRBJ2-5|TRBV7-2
TGTGCCAGCAGCTTAGGTGGCGGGAGCCATGAGACCCAGTACTTC
CASSLGGGSHETQYF
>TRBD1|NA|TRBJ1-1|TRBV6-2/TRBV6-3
TGTGCCAGCAGCCGTACCGGGACAGGGAACACTGAAGCTTTCTTT
CASSRTGTGNTEAFF
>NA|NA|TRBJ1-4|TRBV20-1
TGCAGTGCATCCCCGATGGGGGCGGTGGAAAAACTGTTTTTT
CSASPMGAVEKLFF
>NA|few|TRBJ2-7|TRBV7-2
TGTGCCAGCCGAAAAGGGGGGGCGGTCGAGCAGTACTTC
CASRKGGAVEQYF
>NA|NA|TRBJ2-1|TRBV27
TGTGCCAGCAGACGGGAACTCCGGAATGAGCAGTTCTTC
CASRRELRNEQFF
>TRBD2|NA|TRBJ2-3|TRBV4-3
TGCGCCAGCAGCCGGGCGGCGGGAGTTTCAGATACGCAGTATTTT
CASSRAAGVSDTQYF
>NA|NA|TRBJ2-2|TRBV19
TGTGCCAGTAGTATTTCCAGAACCGGGGAGCTGTTTTTT
CASSISRTGELFF
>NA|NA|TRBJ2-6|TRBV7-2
TGTGCCAGCAGCTTTGAAGGGGCCTCTGGGGCCAACGTCCTGACTTTC
CASSFEGASGANVLTF
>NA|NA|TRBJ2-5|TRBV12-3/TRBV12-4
TGTGCCAGCAGTTTAAAGGGATCCCCGACGTACTTC
CASSLKGSPTYF
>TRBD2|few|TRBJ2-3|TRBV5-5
TGTGCCAGCAGCTTCTTTCCACTAGCGGGGGGCACAGATACGCAGTATTTT
CASSFFPLAGGTDTQYF
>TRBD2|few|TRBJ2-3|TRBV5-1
TGCGCCAGCAGCGGCGGACTAGCCTTCACAGATACGCAGTATTTT
CASSGGLAFTDTQYF
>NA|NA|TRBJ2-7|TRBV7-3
TGTGCCAGCAGCTTAACGAGGGTGGCCGAGGGCGAGCAGTACTTC
CASSLTRVAEGEQYF
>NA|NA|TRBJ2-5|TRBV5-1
TGCGCCAGCAGCTTGAGTTCTAGCGTTATAAGGGAGACCCAGTACTTC
CASSLSSSVIRETQYF
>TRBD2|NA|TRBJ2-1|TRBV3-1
TGTGCCAGCAGCCAAGCAGGGACTAGCGGGAGGGAGCAGTTCTTC
CASSQAGTSGREQFF
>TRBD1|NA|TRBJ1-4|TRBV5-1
TGCGCCAGCAGCTGGGGGACAGGAGGCGAAAAACTGTTTTTT
CASSWGTGGEKLFF
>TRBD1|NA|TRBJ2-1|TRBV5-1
TGCGCCAGCAGGCCTGGGACAGGGGGCGATGAGCAGTTCTTC
CASRPGTGGDEQFF
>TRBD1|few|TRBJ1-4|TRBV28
TGTGCCAGCAGTGTCAAAGGGACAGGTCGTGAAAAACTGTTTTTT
CASSVKGTGREKLFF
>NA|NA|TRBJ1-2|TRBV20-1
TGCAGTGCTAGAGACTCGAACTATGGCTACACCTTC
CSARDSNYGYTF
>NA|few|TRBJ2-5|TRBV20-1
TGCAGTGCTTTCCCGAGGTCATGGTACCAAGAGACCCAGTACTTC
CSAFPRSWYQETQYF
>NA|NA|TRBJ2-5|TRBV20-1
TGCAGTGCTAGAGATCTGCAATTGGAGACCCAGTACTTC
CSARDLQLETQYF
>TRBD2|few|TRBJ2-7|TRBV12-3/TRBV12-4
TGTGCCAGCAGTTTAACGGGGGAGGGGACCTACGAGCAGTACTTC
CASSLTGEGTYEQYF
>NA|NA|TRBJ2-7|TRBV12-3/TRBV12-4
TGTGCCAGCATAGGCGAAAGCTACGAGCCGTACTTC
CASIGESYEPYF